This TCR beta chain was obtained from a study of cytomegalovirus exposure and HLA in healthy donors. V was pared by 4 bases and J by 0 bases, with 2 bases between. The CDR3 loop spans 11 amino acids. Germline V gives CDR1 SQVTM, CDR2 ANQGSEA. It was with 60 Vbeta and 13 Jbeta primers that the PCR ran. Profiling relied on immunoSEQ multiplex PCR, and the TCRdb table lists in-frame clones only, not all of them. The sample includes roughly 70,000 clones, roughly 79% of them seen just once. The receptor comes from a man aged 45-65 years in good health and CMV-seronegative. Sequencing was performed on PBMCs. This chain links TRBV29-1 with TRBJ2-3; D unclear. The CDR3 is CSVASTDTQYF. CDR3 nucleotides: TGCAGCGTTGCAAGCACAGATACGCAGTATTTT.